The T cell receptor beta chain under discussion was sequenced for a study of control samples from healthy donors and cancer patients (dated by TCRdb to about 2020). To note about this clone: Its recognized antigen is unknown. Base quality data are lacking; no much larger clone is found one base away.

The library was built by means of the immunoSEQ multiplex PCR assay. The clones in this table, taken by TCRdb from immuneACCESS, are in-frame only. Not every clone is retained; where verified, under half of the shortfall comes from an unresolved V gene, and the cause of the rest is unknown. For this sample the table gives over 100,000 clones, of which under 95% were detected only once. Together, the top ten hold 2% to 2.5% of the sample. From the cysteine up to the phenylalanine, the CDR3 has a length of 11 residues. Of the read, only the CDR3 DNA is kept; its 33 bases are in frame from base 1. Unmatched junction bases come to 4, with V trimmed by 4 bases and J by 11 bases.

This sequence uses TRBV12-3 or TRBV12-4 and TRBJ1-2; 7 central nucleotides agree with TRBD1. What was sequenced was blood. The sequence derives from a woman aged 18-29 years in good health. The nucleotide sequence reads TGTGCCAGCAGTTATACAGGGGATTACACCTTC. The translation is CASSYTGDYTF.